The clone carrying this T cell receptor (beta chain) was observed a few times. These data are taken from a study of cytomegalovirus exposure and HLA in healthy donors. The PCR made use of 60 Vbeta and 13 Jbeta primers. Using immunoSEQ multiplex PCR, the repertoire was profiled, and TCRdb retains in-frame clones only, with some absent. The table has about 110,000 clones, about 59% seen once. Sample: PBMCs. The source of this sequence is a man aged 25-45 years in good health and CMV-seropositive.

The DNA for the CDR3 is TGTGCCAGTTCGGAGGTGGGACAGGCTTCCCAGCCCCAGCATTTT. Its translation is CASSEVGQASQPQHF. The rearrangement uses TRBV6-5 and TRBJ1-5, with TRBD1 matching over 8 bases. V shed 9 bases, J shed 7 bases, and the junction held 14 bases outside the gene matches. CDR1 is MNHEY, CDR2 SVGAGI, per germline. This CDR3 has 15 amino acids.